A single sample gave rise to the 17 T cell receptor beta chains below, sequenced in a study of blood T cell repertoires in COVID-19. Assay used: immunoSEQ multiplex PCR; TCRdb lists only in-frame clones, some missing. The table lists under 500,000 clones, roughly 89% of them singletons, with 4% to 5.5% in the top ten. Sequenced material: peripheral blood. The receptor source for this set is a young woman with acute or convalescent COVID-19.

Turning to this clone: The sample carries other DNA sequences with the same CDR3. V gene TRBV9 combines with J gene TRBJ1-3, with D unclear. The CDR3 is 13 amino acids. V was shortened by 0 bases and J by 4 bases, with 5 bases between the two germline ends. The germline V gene has CDR1 SGDLS and CDR2 YYNGEE. The CDR3 bases are TGTGCCAGCAGCGTAGGGAGGGGAAACACCATATATTTT. Encoded protein: CASSVGRGNTIYF. Together with reference TRBV9 and TRBJ1-3, the CDR3 gives the full variable domain: DSGVTQTPKHLITATGQRVTLRCSPRSGDLSVYWYQQSLDQGLQFLIQYYNGEERAKGNILERFSAQQFPDLHSELNLSSLELGDSALYFCASSVGRGNTIYFGEGSWLTVV.

V and J are TRBV9 and TRBJ2-7, with TRBD1 as a possible D gene (5 bases). Germline V gene sequence: CDR1 SGDLS, CDR2 YYNGEE. Deletions cut 4 bases from V and 4 bases from J, with 12 bases between. The CDR3 has 13 amino acids. CDR3 sequence (DNA): TGTGCCAGCAGCCCTCAGGGTTTTTACGAGCAGTACTTC. This translates into CASSPQGFYEQYF.

The table lists this clone with a count of one. The genes are TRBV5-1 and TRBJ2-3; 8 bases map to TRBD1. The V and J ends lost 0 bases and 3 bases, in that order; junction bases with no gene match: 6. Germline V gene sequence: CDR1 SGHRS, CDR2 YFSETQ. The CDR3 totals 16 residues. The CDR3 here is CASSLAGGRRTDTQYF. The CDR3 coding sequence is TGCGCCAGCAGCTTGGCAGGGGGCCGGAGGACAGATACGCAGTATTTT.

J is TRBJ2-7 and V is TRBV7-2; possibly TRBD2 for D (6 bases). The CDR3 is made up of 14 amino acids. Trimming pared 5 bases from V and 7 bases from J, leaving 18 bases between. Germline V gene lookup returns CDR1 SGHTA and CDR2 FQGNSA. The CDR3 nucleotides are TGTGCCAGCAGCATGGGGGACCCCGCGGGGGAGCAGTACTTC. It yields the protein CASSMGDPAGEQYF.

The genes are TRBV5-8 and TRBJ1-5, with a weak D call TRBD1 (5 bases). V gave up 1 base and J gave up 6 bases, with 11 bases separating them. Germline values: CDR1 SGHTS, CDR2 YDEGEE. The CDR3 is made up of 14 amino acids. The CDR3 DNA sequence: TGTGCCAGCAGCTTGACAGGCTCCTCTCAGCCCCAGCATTTT. This encodes CASSLTGSSQPQHF.

The chain recombines TRBV28 with TRBJ2-5; 9 nucleotides match TRBD1. CDR1 and CDR2 (germline): MDHEN, SYDVKM. Trimming at V came to 4 bases and at J to 5 bases, leaving 8 bases not matched to a gene. The CDR3 length is 15 residues. The DNA for the CDR3 is TGTGCCAGCAGTTCGCGGGACAGGGTGCGCGAGACCCAGTACTTC. It translates to CASSSRDRVRETQYF.

The chain couples TRBV11-2 to TRBJ2-7; 7 bases are shared with TRBD1. The J segment lost 3 bases and the V segment lost 5 bases, leaving 13 bases of the junction unmatched. This CDR3 has 16 residues. Germline lookup yields CDR1 SGHAT and CDR2 FQNNGV. CDR3 DNA: TGTGCCAGCAGCCCCCCGCTTTACCGGGACAGCTACGAGCAGTACTTC. This translates into CASSPPLYRDSYEQYF.

The rearrangement links TRBV14 to TRBJ2-7; perhaps TRBD1 as D (6 bases). Trimming removed 1 base from V and 5 bases from J, with 15 bases in between. This CDR3 contains 15 residues. Germline lookup yields CDR1 SGHDN and CDR2 FVKESK. The CDR3, as DNA: TGTGCCAGCAGCCAAGCCGGGACAAGGACGCACGAGCAGTACTTC. Amino acids: CASSQAGTRTHEQYF.

CDR3 sequence reads: CASSLSGGASYEQYF. The DNA of the CDR3 is TGTGCCAGCAGTCTAAGCGGGGGGGCCTCCTACGAGCAGTACTTC. V usage is TRBV14 and J usage is TRBJ2-7; 10 nucleotides match TRBD2. The CDR3 spans 15 residues. Germline loops: CDR1 SGHDN, CDR2 FVKESK. V gave up 6 bases and J gave up 0 bases; unmatched junction bases: 5.

The CDR3 DNA follows: TGCGCCAGCAGCTGGGACAGGGAGGAGACCCAGTACTTC. It yields the protein CASSWDREETQYF. The rearrangement links TRBV5-1 to TRBJ2-5; 9 bases are shared with TRBD1. V shed 3 bases, J shed 5 bases, and the junction held 2 bases outside the gene matches. In germline, CDR1 is SGHRS, CDR2 YFSETQ. The CDR3 covers 13 residues.

The chain joins TRBV30 to TRBJ1-2, with a possible D match to TRBD1 (6 bases). V was trimmed by 3 bases and J by 4 bases, leaving 15 bases between them. This CDR3 contains 14 residues. The V gene's germline CDR1 is GTSNPN and CDR2 SVGIG (reference sequence). The chain's CDR3 is CAWRATGIVYGYTF. In nucleotides, the CDR3 is TGTGCCTGGAGGGCAACAGGGATTGTCTATGGCTACACCTTC.

The chain uses TRBV18 and TRBJ2-2; no clear D. Per the germline V gene, CDR1 is KGHSH and CDR2 is LQKENI. CDR3 length: 15 residues. The ends were cut back, 5 bases at V and 1 base at J, with 11 bases in the middle. The CDR3 nucleotides read TGTGCCAGCTCATCGACGACGGGGAACACCGGGGAGCTGTTTTTT. Its protein product is CASSSTTGNTGELFF.

The chain couples TRBV27 to TRBJ1-2; 7 positions agree with TRBD1. The CDR3 totals 13 residues. Germline V gene sequence: CDR1 MNHEY, CDR2 SMNVEV (reference sequence). The trim removed 3 bases at V and 6 bases at J, leaving 4 bases unmatched. The CDR3: CASSFGQGDGYTF. For the CDR3, the DNA is TGTGCCAGCAGTTTCGGGCAGGGGGATGGCTACACCTTC.

In its sample, this clone was seen once. V usage is TRBV10-3 and J usage is TRBJ1-1; 7 bases map to TRBD1. The germline V gene encodes CDR1 ENHRY and CDR2 SYGVKD. Germline trimming cut 6 bases from V and 0 bases from J; bases unmatched to any gene: 7. CDR3 length equals 15 residues. The CDR3 sequence: CAIRTGTEVNTEAFF. CDR3 in DNA: TGTGCCATCAGAACCGGGACAGAGGTGAACACTGAAGCTTTCTTT.

This clone was detected once. The chain is built from TRBV10-2 and TRBJ2-5; 9 bases line up with TRBD2. V trimming: 8 bases; J trimming: 3 bases; junction bases outside the gene matches: 13. The CDR3 spans 16 residues. Germline loops: CDR1 WSHSY, CDR2 SAAADI. The CDR3 sequence is CASGAGLATIKETQYF. As DNA, the CDR3 is TGCGCCAGCGGGGCTGGACTAGCGACGATTAAAGAGACCCAGTACTTC.

The gene calls are TRBV30 and TRBJ1-6, with D maybe TRBD1 (5 bases). Germline lookup yields CDR1 GTSNPN and CDR2 SVGIG (reference sequence). With 2 bases removed from V and 7 bases from J, the gap between germline ends came to 21 bases. The length of the CDR3 is 17 residues. CDR3: CAWSSPPRGVKNSPLHF. The CDR3 DNA sequence: TGTGCCTGGAGTTCCCCCCCGCGGGGGGTTAAAAATTCACCCCTCCACTTT.

The gene calls are TRBV3-1 (or the pseudogene TRBV3-2) and TRBJ2-7; TRBD2 aligns across 8 bases. The V segment lost 4 bases and the J segment 1 base; nucleotides outside the gene matches: 9. From germline, CDR1 is LGHDT and CDR2 YNNKEL (reference sequence). The CDR3 has 16 amino acids. The CDR3 DNA follows: TGTGCCAGCAGCCCCCTAAGCGGGGGACCTTCCTACGAGCAGTACTTC. Protein product: CASSPLSGGPSYEQYF.